The 29 T cell receptor beta chains presented below share a single source sample, sequenced in a study of blood T cell repertoires in COVID-19. This table comes from immunoSEQ multiplex PCR, and its TCRdb copy is limited to in-frame clones, with some not included. The sample holds more than 300,000 clones, roughly 89% seen once. Sequences were obtained from peripheral blood. These receptors came from a woman between 18 and 30 years old who had recovered from COVID-19.

In its sample, this clone was seen once. This chain joins TRBV18 and TRBJ2-2, with 15 bases fitting TRBD2. Germline values: CDR1 KGHSH, CDR2 LQKENI. V dropped 3 bases and J dropped 6; count of bases not matched to a gene: 2. CDR3 size: 16 residues. CDR3 loop: CASSPGLAGGSGELFF. The CDR3 nucleotides read TGTGCCAGCTCACCGGGACTAGCGGGAGGATCCGGGGAGCTGTTTTTT.

The rearrangement uses TRBV6-4 and TRBJ2-7, with TRBD1 as a possible D gene (8 bases). Germline assignment: CDR1 MRHNA and CDR2 SNTAGT. This CDR3 spans 15 amino acids. The V and J ends lost 5 bases and 2 bases respectively, with 16 bases between them. The CDR3 DNA is TGTGCCAGCAGTAGAGCGGGACAGGACCCCTACGAGCAGTACGTC. It specifies CASSRAGQDPYEQYV.

This chain joins TRBV12-5 and TRBJ1-2; TRBD1 matches at 12 bases. V trimming: 0 bases; J trimming: 5 bases; junction bases outside the gene matches: 10. The CDR3 has 18 amino acids. The V gene's germline CDR1 is LGHNT and CDR2 FRNRAP. The CDR3 nucleotides read TGTGCTAGTGGTTTGGTGGAGGGGGGACAGGGGGCTAGATATGGCTACACCTTC. Its protein is CASGLVEGGQGARYGYTF.

V is TRBV7-6 and J is TRBJ1-3, with a weak D call TRBD1 (5 bases). The CDR3 is 13 residues long. The V and J ends lost 8 bases and 0 bases respectively, with 8 bases between them. Germline V CDR1 and CDR2: SGHVS, FNYEAQ. DNA of the CDR3: TGTGCCAGCGCCCAGGGCTCTGGAAACACCATATATTTT. Translation gives CASAQGSGNTIYF.

The chain joins TRBV27 to TRBJ2-3; D uncertain. Per the germline V gene, CDR1 is MNHEY and CDR2 is SMNVEV (reference sequence). The CDR3 contains 15 residues. V was cut by 6 bases and J by 0 bases, with 13 bases left in between. The CDR3 DNA sequence: TGTGCCAGCAGGCACTTAGAAACTAGCACAGATACGCAGTATTTT. Its translation is CASRHLETSTDTQYF.

The chain is built from TRBV6-6 and TRBJ2-3, with TRBD1 identical over 9 bases. Germline V gene sequence: CDR1 MNHNY, CDR2 SVGAGI (reference sequence). V dropped 7 bases and J dropped 2; count of bases not matched to a gene: 10. This CDR3 is built from 16 residues. DNA for the CDR3: TGTGCCAGCAATCTGGGACAGGGCAGCCTCACAGATACGCAGTATTTT. It is translated as CASNLGQGSLTDTQYF.

The chain carries TRBV29-1 and TRBJ2-3; 7 bases fit TRBD2. Germline V gene data show CDR1 as SQVTM and CDR2 as ANQGSEA. This CDR3 spans 17 amino acids. Losses at the gene ends were 6 bases for V and 1 base for J; bases not matched to a gene: 16. The CDR3, as DNA: TGCAGCGTGGTATCACTACAGCGGGGATACCGCACAGATACGCAGTATTTT. This sequence encodes CSVVSLQRGYRTDTQYF.

V and J are TRBV2 and TRBJ2-3; a weak D match, TRBD2 (7 bases). The CDR3 length is 17 residues. Germline V gene data show CDR1 as SNHLY and CDR2 as FYNNEI. Deletions cut 8 bases from V and 5 bases from J, with 26 bases between. The CDR3 sequence is CASAREARGLRGDTQYF. In DNA, the CDR3 is TGTGCCAGCGCCCGGGAGGCTAGGGGGTTGCGGGGAGATACGCAGTATTTT.

The chain has TRBV5-1 and TRBJ2-7; D perhaps matches TRBD1 (6 bases). V shed 4 bases and J shed 2 bases, with 13 bases lying between them. Per the germline V gene, CDR1 is SGHRS and CDR2 is YFSETQ. The CDR3 sequence is 14 residues long. In nucleotides, the CDR3 is TGCGCCAGCAGCCCGACAGGACTCGCCTACGAGCAGTACGTC. Translation gives CASSPTGLAYEQYV.

In the case of this clone: The junction departs from the called germline gene at one end, perhaps through a read error. The sample has other DNA sequences that encode this CDR3 too. The chain employs TRBV5-4 and TRBJ1-1; D unresolved. The CDR3 has 13 amino acids. Germline values: CDR1 SGHNT, CDR2 YYREEE (reference sequence). CDR3 in amino acids: CASSLERNTEAFF. CDR3 nucleotide sequence: TGTGCCAGCAGTTTGGAGAGGAACACTGAAGCTTTCTTT.

The chain is built from TRBV29-1 and TRBJ1-1; TRBD1 matches at 7 bases. V was clipped by 6 bases and J by 1 base; unmatched bases: 2. This CDR3 spans 12 amino acids. Germline V CDR1 and CDR2: SQVTM, ANQGSEA. CDR3 sequence (DNA): TGCAGCGTGAGACAGGGGAACACTGAAGCTTTCTTT. Translated: CSVRQGNTEAFF.

The chain recombines TRBV4-3 with TRBJ2-1; TRBD2 matches 13 bases. CDR3 length: 19 residues. V shed 0 bases, J shed 4 bases, and the junction held 9 bases outside the gene matches. The germline V gene encodes CDR1 LGHNA and CDR2 YSLEER. CDR3 sequence reads: CASSQDTGLAGTTYNEQFF. CDR3 nucleotide sequence: TGCGCCAGCAGCCAAGATACGGGACTAGCGGGAACCACTTACAATGAGCAGTTCTTC.

CDR3 sequence: CASSQQGAVEEAFF. For the CDR3, the DNA is TGTGCCAGCAGCCAGCAGGGGGCTGTGGAAGAAGCTTTCTTT. The rearrangement links TRBV3-1 (or the pseudogene TRBV3-2) to TRBJ1-1, with TRBD1 matching 8 bases. Germline V lookup: CDR1 LGHDT, CDR2 YNNKEL (reference sequence). The CDR3 spans 14 residues. With V trimmed by 3 bases and J by 8 bases, 8 bases remained unmatched.

The chain joins TRBV5-1 to TRBJ2-1; TRBD2 agrees at 12 bases. The CDR3 runs to 14 residues. Germline assignment: CDR1 SGHRS and CDR2 YFSETQ. The V and J ends lost 3 bases and 5 bases, in that order; junction bases with no gene match: 0. CDR3 residues: CASSWTSGDNEQFF. As DNA, the CDR3 is TGCGCCAGCAGCTGGACTAGCGGGGACAATGAGCAGTTCTTC.

The chain is built from TRBV6-1 and TRBJ2-1; the match to TRBD2 covers 8 bases. Germline V gene sequence: CDR1 MNHNS, CDR2 SASEGT. The CDR3 length is 14 residues. V was clipped by 3 bases and J by 7 bases; unmatched bases: 5. The DNA of the CDR3 is TGTGCCAGCAGTGAGGGACTAGTTGCAAATGAGCAGTTCTTC. It encodes CASSEGLVANEQFF.

A single count supports this clone. V is TRBV21-1 and J is TRBJ1-1. TRBV21-1 is annotated as a pseudogene. The CDR3 extends over 17 amino acids. In DNA form, the CDR3 reads TGTGCCAGCAGCAAAGCGCGAGAGGGCCCTAAGAACACTGAAGCTTTCTTT. As protein: CASSKAREGPKNTEAFF.

V usage is TRBV23-1 and J usage is TRBJ1-5, with a tentative D call TRBD1 (6 bases). TRBV23-1 is identified as an open reading frame with a role that is uncertain. CDR3 length: 13 amino acids. Trimming pared 2 bases from V and 9 bases from J, leaving 11 bases between. Written as DNA, the CDR3 is TGCGCCAGCAGTCAAAGGGGGTTCGGGCCCCAGCATTTT. Translating gives CASSQRGFGPQHF.

The chain uses TRBV4-3 and TRBJ2-3; TRBD1 aligns across 10 bases. CDR1 LGHNA and CDR2 YSLEER come from the germline V gene. This CDR3 region has 14 residues. The junction had 2 bases not matched to a gene; V was cut back by 4 bases and J by 4 bases. As DNA, the CDR3 is TGCGCCAGCAGCCGCGGGACAGGGGCAGATACGCAGTATTTT. Protein sequence: CASSRGTGADTQYF.

This rearrangement joins TRBV6-4 to TRBJ2-7, with 9 bases aligning to TRBD2. The CDR3 has 15 residues. Losses at the gene ends were 7 bases for V and 4 bases for J; bases not matched to a gene: 11. The germline V gene has CDR1 MRHNA and CDR2 SNTAGT. CDR3 sequence reads: CASTRCLAGKYEQYV. The CDR3 coding sequence is TGTGCCAGCACCAGGTGTCTAGCGGGAAAATACGAGCAGTACGTC.

The V gene is TRBV11-3, the J gene TRBJ2-2; 7 positions agree with TRBD1. With V trimmed by 2 bases and J by 3 bases, 3 bases remained unmatched. The germline CDR1 and CDR2 sequences are SGHNT and YENEEA. The CDR3 is 15 residues long. CDR3 bases: TGTGCCAGCAGCTTAAGAACAGGGGACACCGGGGAGCTGTTTTTT. This translates into CASSLRTGDTGELFF.

The chain is built from TRBV5-1 and TRBJ2-3; 10 bases match TRBD2. Unmatched junction bases numbered 11, after V lost 1 base and J lost 0 bases. CDR1 is SGHRS and CDR2 is YFSETQ in the germline V gene. The CDR3 covers 19 residues. As DNA, the CDR3 is TGCGCCAGCAGCTTGCCCAACCTAGCGGGGGTTACTAGCACAGATACGCAGTATTTT. This encodes CASSLPNLAGVTSTDTQYF.

V gene TRBV19 combines with J gene TRBJ1-1; D gene unclear. CDR1 is LNHDA and CDR2 is SQIVND in the germline V gene (reference sequence). Trimming removed 5 bases at V and 1 base at J, with 5 bases between. CDR3 length equals 12 residues. The CDR3 sequence is CASSAENTEAFF. The DNA of the CDR3 is TGTGCCAGTAGTGCGGAGAACACTGAAGCTTTCTTT.

V is TRBV11-3 and J is TRBJ2-5; D gene uncertain. The germline gives CDR1 SGHNT, CDR2 YENEEA. The CDR3 loop spans 17 amino acids. The V and J ends lost 2 bases and 1 base respectively, with 17 bases between them. The CDR3 here is CASSLFDGVHLQETQYF. The CDR3 nucleotides read TGTGCCAGCAGCTTATTTGACGGAGTCCATCTCCAAGAGACCCAGTACTTC.

This chain joins TRBV6-5 and TRBJ2-2; 7 bases are a match to TRBD2. Losses at the gene ends were 3 bases for V and 7 bases for J; bases not matched to a gene: 11. This CDR3 comprises 16 residues. CDR1 and CDR2 (germline): MNHEY, SVGAGI. In DNA, the CDR3 is TGTGCCAGCAGTTATCGCGGGACGGGGGGAGACGGGGAGCTGTTTTTT. Translating gives CASSYRGTGGDGELFF.

J is TRBJ2-5 and V is TRBV5-1, with TRBD2 identical over 14 bases. The V gene's germline CDR1 is SGHRS and CDR2 YFSETQ. Unmatched junction bases numbered 18, after V lost 3 bases and J lost 5 bases. This CDR3 is 20 amino acids long. The CDR3 DNA is TGCGCCAGCAGCTCGACCGGGACTAGCGGGAGCCTCCGTACCCGGGAGACCCAGTACTTC. Translation: CASSSTGTSGSLRTRETQYF.

The rearrangement joins TRBV28 to TRBJ1-2; weak D call: TRBD1 (5 bases). This CDR3 has 13 amino acids. Per germline, CDR1 MDHEN and CDR2 SYDVKM. Trimming removed 5 bases from V and 10 bases from J, with 17 bases in between. This CDR3 is CASSTTRVEVYTF. The DNA for the CDR3 is TGTGCCAGCAGTACAACCAGGGTGGAAGTCTACACCTTC.

The chain recombines TRBV10-2 with TRBJ2-2; 11 nucleotides agree with TRBD1. J gave up 3 bases and V 9 bases, and 3 bases lay outside the gene matches. This CDR3 contains 14 residues. CDR1 and CDR2 (germline): WSHSY, SAAADI. CDR3 loop: CASRDRGYTGELFF. In DNA, the CDR3 is TGCGCCAGTCGGGACAGGGGGTACACCGGGGAGCTGTTTTTT.

This chain joins TRBV6-5 and TRBJ1-1; D might be TRBD1 (5 bases). Germline V gene lookup returns CDR1 MNHEY and CDR2 SVGAGI. V lost 4 bases, J lost 2 bases, and 14 bases lay in between. CDR3 size: 15 residues. The CDR3 sequence is CASSFDDSINTEAFF. For the CDR3, the DNA is TGTGCCAGCAGTTTCGATGACAGCATAAACACTGAAGCTTTCTTT.

The chain is built from TRBV23-1 and TRBJ2-2, with 10 bases fitting TRBD2. TRBV23-1 is identified as an open reading frame with a role that is uncertain. The CDR3 extends over 16 amino acids. J lost 6 bases, V lost 0 bases, and 4 bases had no gene match. Here the CDR3 reads CASSQSGLAFPGELFF. The CDR3 region has the DNA TGCGCCAGCAGTCAATCGGGACTAGCGTTCCCCGGGGAGCTGTTTTTT.